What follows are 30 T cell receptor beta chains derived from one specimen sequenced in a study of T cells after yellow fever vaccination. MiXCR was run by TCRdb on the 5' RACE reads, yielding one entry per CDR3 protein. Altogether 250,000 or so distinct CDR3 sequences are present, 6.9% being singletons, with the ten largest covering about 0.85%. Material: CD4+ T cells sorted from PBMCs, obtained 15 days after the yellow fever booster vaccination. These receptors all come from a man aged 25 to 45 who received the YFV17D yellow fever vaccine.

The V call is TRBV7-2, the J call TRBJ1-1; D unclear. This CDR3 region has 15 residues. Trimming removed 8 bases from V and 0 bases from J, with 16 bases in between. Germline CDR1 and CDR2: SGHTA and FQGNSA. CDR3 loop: CASSKEVGVNTEAFF. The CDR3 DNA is TGTGCCAGCTCGAAGGAGGTCGGGGTGAACACTGAAGCTTTCTTT. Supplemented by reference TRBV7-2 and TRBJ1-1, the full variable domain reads GAGVSQSPSNKVTEKGKDVELRCDPISGHTALYWYRQSLGQGLEFLIYFQGNSAPDKSGLPSDRFSAERTGGSVSTLTIQRTQQEDSAVYLCASSKEVGVNTEAFFGQGTRLTVV.

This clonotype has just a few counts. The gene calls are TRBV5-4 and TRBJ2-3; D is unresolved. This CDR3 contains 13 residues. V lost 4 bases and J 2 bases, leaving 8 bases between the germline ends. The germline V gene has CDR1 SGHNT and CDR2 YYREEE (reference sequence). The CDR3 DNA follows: TGTGCCAGCAGCCCGACCCCCACAGATACGCAGTATTTT. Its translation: CASSPTPTDTQYF.

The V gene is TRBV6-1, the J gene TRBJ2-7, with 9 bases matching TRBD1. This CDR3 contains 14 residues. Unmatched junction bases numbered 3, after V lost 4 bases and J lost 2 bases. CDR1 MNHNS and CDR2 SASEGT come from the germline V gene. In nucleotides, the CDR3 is TGTGCCAGCAGTGGGACAGGGGCGACCTACGAGCAGTACTTC. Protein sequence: CASSGTGATYEQYF.

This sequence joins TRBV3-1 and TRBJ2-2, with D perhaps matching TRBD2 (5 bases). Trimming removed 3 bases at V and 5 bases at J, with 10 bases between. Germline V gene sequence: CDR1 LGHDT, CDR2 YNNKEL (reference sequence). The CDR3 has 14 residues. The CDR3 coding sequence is TGTGCCAGCAGCCAGGCTACTAGAACCGGGGAGCTGTTTTTT. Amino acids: CASSQATRTGELFF.

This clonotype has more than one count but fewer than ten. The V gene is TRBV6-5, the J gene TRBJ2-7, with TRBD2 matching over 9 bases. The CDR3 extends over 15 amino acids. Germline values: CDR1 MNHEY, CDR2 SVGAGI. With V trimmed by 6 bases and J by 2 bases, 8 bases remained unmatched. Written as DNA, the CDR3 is TGTGCCAGCAGCTTAACTAGCGGGCCTACCTACGAGCAGTACTTC. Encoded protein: CASSLTSGPTYEQYF.

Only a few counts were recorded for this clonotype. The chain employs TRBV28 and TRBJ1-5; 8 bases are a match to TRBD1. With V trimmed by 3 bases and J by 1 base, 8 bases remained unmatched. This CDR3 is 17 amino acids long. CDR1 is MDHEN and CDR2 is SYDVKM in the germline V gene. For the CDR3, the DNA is TGTGCCAGCAGTTTGGCTTACAGGGGGAAAAGCAATCAGCCCCAGCATTTT. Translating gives CASSLAYRGKSNQPQHF.

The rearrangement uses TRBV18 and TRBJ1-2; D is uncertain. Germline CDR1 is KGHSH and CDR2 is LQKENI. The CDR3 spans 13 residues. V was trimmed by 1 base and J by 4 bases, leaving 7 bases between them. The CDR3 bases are TGTGCCAGCTCACCACGGCAAGTCTATGGCTACACCTTC. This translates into CASSPRQVYGYTF.

CDR3 nucleotides: TGCAGTGGAAAGCGGAACACCGGGGAGCTGTTTTTT. Translation gives CSGKRNTGELFF. This chain uses TRBV20-1 with TRBJ2-2; D uncertain. Germline CDR1 DFQATT, CDR2 SNEGSKA (reference sequence). The ends were cut back, 7 bases at V and 1 base at J, with 7 bases in the middle. The CDR3 is 12 residues long.

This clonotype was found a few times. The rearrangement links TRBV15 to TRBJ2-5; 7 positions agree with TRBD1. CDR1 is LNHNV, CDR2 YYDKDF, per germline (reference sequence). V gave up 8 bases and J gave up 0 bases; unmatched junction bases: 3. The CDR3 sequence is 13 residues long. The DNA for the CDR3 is TGTGCCACCCGTGACAGGGACCAAGAGACCCAGTACTTC. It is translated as CATRDRDQETQYF.

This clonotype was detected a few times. The CDR3 sequence is CSATGLAVEQFF. The DNA of the CDR3 is TGCAGTGCGACGGGACTAGCGGTCGAGCAGTTCTTC. The chain couples TRBV20-1 to TRBJ2-1; 11 nucleotides line up with TRBD2. Germline V gene lookup returns CDR1 DFQATT and CDR2 SNEGSKA (reference sequence). The CDR3 sequence is 12 residues long. V dropped 6 bases and J dropped 10; count of bases not matched to a gene: 5.

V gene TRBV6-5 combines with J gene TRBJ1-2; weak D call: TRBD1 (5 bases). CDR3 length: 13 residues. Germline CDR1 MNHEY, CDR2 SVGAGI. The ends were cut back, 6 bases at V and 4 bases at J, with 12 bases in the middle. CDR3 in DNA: TGTGCCAGCAGCCGGGACCCCACCTATGGCTACACCTTC. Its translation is CASSRDPTYGYTF.

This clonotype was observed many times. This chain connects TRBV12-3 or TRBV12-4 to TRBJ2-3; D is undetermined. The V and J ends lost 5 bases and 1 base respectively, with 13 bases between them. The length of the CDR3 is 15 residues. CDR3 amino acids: CASSLTGGGTDTQYF. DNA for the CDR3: TGTGCCAGCAGTCTCACCGGCGGTGGCACAGATACGCAGTATTTT.

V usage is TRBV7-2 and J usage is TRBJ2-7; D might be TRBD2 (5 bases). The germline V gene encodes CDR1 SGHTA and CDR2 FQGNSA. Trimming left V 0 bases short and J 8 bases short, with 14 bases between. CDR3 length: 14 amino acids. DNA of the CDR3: TGTGCCAGCAGCTTAGCTTTCGAGGGAATGAAGCAGTACTTC. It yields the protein CASSLAFEGMKQYF.

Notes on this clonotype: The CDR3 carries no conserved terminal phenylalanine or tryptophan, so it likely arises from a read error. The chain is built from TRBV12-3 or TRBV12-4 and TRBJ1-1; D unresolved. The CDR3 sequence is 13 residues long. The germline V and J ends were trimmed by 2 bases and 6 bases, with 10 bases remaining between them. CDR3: CASSLSRVSEAFL. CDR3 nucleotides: TGTGCCAGCAGTTTATCTAGGGTTTCTGAAGCTTTCCTT.

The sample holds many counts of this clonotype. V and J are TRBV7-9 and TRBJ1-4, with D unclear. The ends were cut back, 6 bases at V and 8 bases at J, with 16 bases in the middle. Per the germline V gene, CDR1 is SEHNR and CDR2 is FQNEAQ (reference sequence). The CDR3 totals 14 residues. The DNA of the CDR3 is TGTGCCAGCAGACACCGGCAGGAAGGGGAAAAACTGTTTTTT. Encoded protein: CASRHRQEGEKLFF.

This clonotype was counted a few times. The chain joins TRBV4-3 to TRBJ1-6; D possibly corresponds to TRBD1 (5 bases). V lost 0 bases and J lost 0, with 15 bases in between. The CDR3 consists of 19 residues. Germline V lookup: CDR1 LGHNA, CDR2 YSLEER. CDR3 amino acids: CASSQDPASGSSYNSPLHF. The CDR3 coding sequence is TGCGCCAGCAGCCAAGACCCGGCTTCAGGGAGCTCCTATAATTCACCCCTCCACTTT.

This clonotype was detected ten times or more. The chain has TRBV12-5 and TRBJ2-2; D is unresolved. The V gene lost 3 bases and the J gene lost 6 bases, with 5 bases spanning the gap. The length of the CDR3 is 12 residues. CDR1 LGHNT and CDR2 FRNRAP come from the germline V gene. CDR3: CASGLVPGELFF. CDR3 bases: TGTGCTAGTGGTTTAGTCCCCGGGGAGCTGTTTTTT.

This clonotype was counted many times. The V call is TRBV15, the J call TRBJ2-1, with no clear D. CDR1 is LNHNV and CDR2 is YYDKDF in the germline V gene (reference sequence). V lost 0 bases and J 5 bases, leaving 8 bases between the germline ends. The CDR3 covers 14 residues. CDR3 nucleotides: TGTGCCACCAGCAGAGATCCCAAAGACAATGAGCAGTTCTTC. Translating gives CATSRDPKDNEQFF. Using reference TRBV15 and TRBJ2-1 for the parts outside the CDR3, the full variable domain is DAMVIQNPRYQVTQFGKPVTLSCSQTLNHNVMYWYQQKSSQAPKLLFHYYDKDFNNEADTPDNFQSRRPNTSFCFLDIRSPGLGDTAMYLCATSRDPKDNEQFFGPGTRLTVL.

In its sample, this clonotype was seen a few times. The CDR3 DNA is TGTGCCAGCAGCCTGAAGCCGGGTCCTGGTAACAATGAGCAGTTCTTC. Translating it yields CASSLKPGPGNNEQFF. This chain joins TRBV7-2 and TRBJ2-1; D remains unclear. The CDR3 runs 16 residues. V shed 5 bases and J shed 5 bases, with 19 bases lying between them. Per germline, CDR1 SGHTA and CDR2 FQGNSA.

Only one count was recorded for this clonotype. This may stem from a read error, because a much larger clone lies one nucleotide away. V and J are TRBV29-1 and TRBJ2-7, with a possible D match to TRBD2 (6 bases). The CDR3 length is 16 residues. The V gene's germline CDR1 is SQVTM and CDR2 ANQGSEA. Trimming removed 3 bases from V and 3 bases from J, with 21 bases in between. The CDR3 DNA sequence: TGCAGCGTTGAGGCCATAGGGGCGGGGCGGAACTACGAGCAGTACTTC. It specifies CSVEAIGAGRNYEQYF.

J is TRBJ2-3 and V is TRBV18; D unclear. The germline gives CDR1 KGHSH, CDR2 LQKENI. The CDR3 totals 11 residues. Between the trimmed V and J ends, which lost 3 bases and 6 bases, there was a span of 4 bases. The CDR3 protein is CASSPSDTQYF. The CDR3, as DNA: TGTGCCAGCTCACCGTCGGATACGCAGTATTTT.

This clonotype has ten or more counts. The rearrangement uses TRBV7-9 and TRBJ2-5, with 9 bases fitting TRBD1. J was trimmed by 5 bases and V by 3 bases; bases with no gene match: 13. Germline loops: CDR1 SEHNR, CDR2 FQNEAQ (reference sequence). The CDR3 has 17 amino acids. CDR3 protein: CASSLDRGYSIRETQYF. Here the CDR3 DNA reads TGTGCCAGCAGCTTGGACAGGGGCTACTCAATACGGGAGACCCAGTACTTC. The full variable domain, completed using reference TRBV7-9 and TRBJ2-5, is DTGVSQNPRHKITKRGQNVTFRCDPISEHNRLYWYRQTLGQGPEFLTYFQNEAQLEKSRLLSDRFSAERPKGSFSTLEIQRTEQGDSAMYLCASSLDRGYSIRETQYFGPGTRLLVL.

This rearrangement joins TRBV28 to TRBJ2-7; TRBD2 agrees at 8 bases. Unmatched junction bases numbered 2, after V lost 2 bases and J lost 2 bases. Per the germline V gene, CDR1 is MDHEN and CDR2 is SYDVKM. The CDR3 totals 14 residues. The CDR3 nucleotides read TGTGCCAGCAGTTTACTAGCGGGCGCCTACGAGCAGTACTTC. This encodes CASSLLAGAYEQYF.

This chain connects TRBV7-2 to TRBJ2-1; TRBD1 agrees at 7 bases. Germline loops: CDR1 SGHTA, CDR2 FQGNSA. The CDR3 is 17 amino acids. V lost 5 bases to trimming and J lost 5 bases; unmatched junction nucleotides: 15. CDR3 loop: CASSPVHRDSWDNEQFF. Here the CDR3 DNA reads TGTGCCAGCAGCCCGGTACACAGGGACAGCTGGGACAATGAGCAGTTCTTC.

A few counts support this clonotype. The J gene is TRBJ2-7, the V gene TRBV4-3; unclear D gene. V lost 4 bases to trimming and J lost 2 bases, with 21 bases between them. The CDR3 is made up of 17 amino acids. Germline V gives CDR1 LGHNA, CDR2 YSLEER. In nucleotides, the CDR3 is TGCGCCAGCAGCCGAATCGCCGGCGGCGATGTCCCCTACGAGCAGTACTTC. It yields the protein CASSRIAGGDVPYEQYF.

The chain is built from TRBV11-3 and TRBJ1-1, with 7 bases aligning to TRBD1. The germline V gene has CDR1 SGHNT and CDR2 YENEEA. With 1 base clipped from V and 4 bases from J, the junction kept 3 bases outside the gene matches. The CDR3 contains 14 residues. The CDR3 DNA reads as TGTGCCAGCAGCTTAGCCGGGGACAGCACTGAAGCTTTCTTT. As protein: CASSLAGDSTEAFF.

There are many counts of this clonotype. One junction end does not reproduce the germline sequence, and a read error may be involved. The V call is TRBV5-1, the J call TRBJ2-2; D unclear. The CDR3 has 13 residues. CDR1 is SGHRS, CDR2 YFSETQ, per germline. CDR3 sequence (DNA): TGCGCCAGCAGCAAAGGGAACGCCGGGGAGCTGTTTTTT. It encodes CASSKGNAGELFF.

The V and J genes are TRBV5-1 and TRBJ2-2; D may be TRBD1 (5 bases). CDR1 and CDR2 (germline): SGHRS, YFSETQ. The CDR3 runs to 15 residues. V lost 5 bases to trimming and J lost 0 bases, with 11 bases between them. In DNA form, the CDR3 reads TGCGCCAGCAGGAAGCAGGGTGCGAACACCGGGGAGCTGTTTTTT. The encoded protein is CASRKQGANTGELFF.

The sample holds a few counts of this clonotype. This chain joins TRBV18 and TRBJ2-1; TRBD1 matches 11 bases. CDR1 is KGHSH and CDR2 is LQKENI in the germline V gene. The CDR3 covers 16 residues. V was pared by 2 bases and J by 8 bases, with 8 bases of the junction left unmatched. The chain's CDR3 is CASSPYQDRGPDEQFF. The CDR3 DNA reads TGTGCCAGCTCACCATATCAGGACAGGGGGCCGGATGAGCAGTTCTTC.

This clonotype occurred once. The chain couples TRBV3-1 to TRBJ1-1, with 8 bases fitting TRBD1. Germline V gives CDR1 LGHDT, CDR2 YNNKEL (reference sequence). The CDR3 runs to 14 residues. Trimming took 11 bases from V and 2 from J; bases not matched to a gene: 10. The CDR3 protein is CAFTSGQENTEAFF. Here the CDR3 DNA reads TGTGCCTTCACCTCGGGACAGGAAAACACTGAAGCTTTCTTT.